This section outlines one TCR beta chain sequence together with its context. The antigen is unknown. A single record per CDR3 protein comes from TCRdb applying MiXCR to the reads. Here the sample spans about 9,500 distinct CDR3 sequences, less than 20% being singletons. The CDR3 length is 11 residues. V dropped 5 bases and J dropped 9 bases, with 11 bases sitting between them. The germline V gene encodes CDR1 KGHSH and CDR2 LQKENI. This entry comes from a study of liver allograft versus peripheral blood T cells. About the research overall: Within transplanted livers, the T cell receptor repertoires were examined and compared against the repertoires present in the peripheral blood of liver transplant recipients. Overall study results and limits: In liver allografts, T cell receptor repertoires reportedly differed from the repertoires found in peripheral blood.

V gene TRBV18 combines with J gene TRBJ2-7; D assignment may be TRBD1 or TRBD2 (5 bases each). This TCR was recovered from a human patient who had a liver transplant. Part of the T cell pool may stem from the graft donor. The CDR3 sequence: CASSGGTGQYF. The CDR3 nucleotides are TGTGCCAGCTCAGGGGGTACCGGGCAGTACTTC.